This T cell receptor (beta chain) originates from a study of response to subunit inactivated influenza vaccine. General study findings and limits: Each seasonal flu vaccination may recruit only limited new T cells, authors suggested.

This clonotype was recorded a few times. Its antigen is unknown. TCRdb used MiXCR to reprocess the RT-PCR reads, holding one entry per CDR3 protein. There are 650,000 to 800,000 distinct CDR3 sequences in the sample; 14% occur only once, and approximately 7% lies in the top ten. This CDR3 comprises 14 residues. The germline gives CDR1 LGHNA, CDR2 YSLEER. The V and J ends lost 4 bases and 10 bases, in that order; junction bases with no gene match: 10. This chain uses TRBV4-3 with TRBJ2-1, with 7 bases aligning to TRBD1. This sample comprised PBMCs from blood, obtained 14 to 15 days before vaccination. The clonotype was recovered from a man aged 50-59 years who received an inactivated influenza vaccine. The CDR3 DNA reads as TGCGCCAGCAGCCCACTAACAGGGGCCAGCGAGCAGTTCTTC. Translated, it gives CASSPLTGASEQFF.